The 8 T cell receptor beta chains listed next were all sequenced from one sample in a study of technical replicates of blood from a handful of donors. The protocol was immunoSEQ multiplex PCR, while the TCRdb copy is restricted to in-frame clones and leaves out a portion. This repertoire shows around 69,000 clones, over 75% found once; its top ten account for roughly 4.6%. The sample taken for sequencing was PBMCs. These receptors were taken from a human donor in good health. Some clones in this sample may be carry-over from other donors' samples.

The chain joins TRBV7-2 to TRBJ2-1, with unresolved D. This CDR3 has 12 amino acids. Per the germline V gene, CDR1 is SGHTA and CDR2 is FQGNSA. Trimming took 5 bases from V and 4 from J, leaving 6 bases between them. DNA for the CDR3: TGTGCCAGCAGCACCCGGTACAATGAGCAGTTCTTC. This sequence encodes CASSTRYNEQFF.

This rearrangement joins TRBV28 to TRBJ1-5, with TRBD1 matching over 8 bases. V was pared by 4 bases and J by 2 bases, with 4 bases of the junction left unmatched. The CDR3 sequence is 15 residues long. The germline V gene encodes CDR1 MDHEN and CDR2 SYDVKM. As DNA, the CDR3 is TGTGCCAGCAGTTCCCCGGGACAGGGCAATCAGCCCCAGCATTTT. Encoded protein: CASSSPGQGNQPQHF.

The rearrangement joins TRBV6-5 to TRBJ1-6; 11 bases align to TRBD1. CDR1 is MNHEY and CDR2 is SVGAGI in the germline V gene. The trim removed 2 bases at V and 10 bases at J, leaving 4 bases unmatched. The CDR3 runs to 15 residues. CDR3 DNA: TGTGCCAGCAGTTACACCCGGGACAGGGGGTCACCCCTCCACTTT. Translating gives CASSYTRDRGSPLHF.

The chain couples TRBV4-1 to TRBJ1-1; D call uncertain. Germline V CDR1 and CDR2: MGHRA, YSYEKL. Trimming removed 4 bases at V and 1 base at J, with 19 bases between. The CDR3 length is 17 residues. The DNA of the CDR3 is TGCGCCAGCAGCCTAAGAAACTCCCTTGGCGGGAACACTGAAGCTTTCTTT. The encoded protein is CASSLRNSLGGNTEAFF.

This clone appeared once. The CDR3 loop is CASSEFPFGQGSYEQYF. In DNA, the CDR3 is TGTGCCAGCAGTGAATTCCCCTTCGGACAGGGGTCGTACGAGCAGTACTTC. V and J are TRBV25-1 and TRBJ2-7; 9 positions agree with TRBD1. Germline CDR1 and CDR2: MGHDK and SYGVNS. CDR3 length equals 17 residues. The ends lost 1 base at V and 4 bases at J; junction bases unmatched: 11.

The chain links TRBV15 to TRBJ1-2, with TRBD1 matching 11 bases. Trimming took 1 base from V and 8 from J; bases not matched to a gene: 9. CDR1 is LNHNV, CDR2 YYDKDF, per germline (reference sequence). There are 16 residues in the CDR3. In nucleotides, the CDR3 is TGTGCCACCAGCAGAGCCGTTGGACAGGGGGCGAAGGGCTACACCTTC. Protein product: CATSRAVGQGAKGYTF.

The chain joins TRBV2 to TRBJ2-4; 9 nucleotides align to TRBD2. Trimming at V came to 8 bases and at J to 3 bases, leaving 5 bases not matched to a gene. The germline CDR1 and CDR2 sequences are SNHLY and FYNNEI. CDR3 size: 14 residues. The CDR3 nucleotides read TGTGCCAGCGGAGCGGGGGGACTCAAAAACATTCAGTACTTC. Translation gives CASGAGGLKNIQYF.

The rearrangement joins TRBV5-1 to TRBJ1-2; perhaps TRBD1 as D (6 bases). The CDR3 totals 17 residues. Germline-derived CDR1 and CDR2 are SGHRS and YFSETQ. V lost 5 bases and J lost 8, with 28 bases in between. The CDR3 DNA reads TGCGCCAGCAGGTACTTTTCTGACGCAGGGGTTACTATGGGCTACACCTTC. Its translation: CASRYFSDAGVTMGYTF. Full variable domain (remainder filled in from reference TRBV5-1 and TRBJ1-2): KAGVTQTPRYLIKTRGQQVTLSCSPISGHRSVSWYQQTPGQGLQFLFEYFSETQRNKGNFPGRFSGRQFSNSRSEMNVSTLELGDSALYLCASRYFSDAGVTMGYTFGSGTRLTVV.